These 18 T cell receptor beta chains were sequenced from one sample in a study of vaccination and CD4 T cells after COVID-19. Treatment denoted: approximately 11-day PBMC culture with coronavirus spike peptide pools or control peptides (ViraFEST assay). Their cognate antigens are unknown. CD4+ T cells that had been cultured provided DNA sequenced with the Oncomine TCR Beta short-read assay. TCRdb processed the PCR reads anew with MiXCR; each CDR3 protein has one entry. The sample lists about 20,000 distinct CDR3 sequences, about 38% occurring once. The starting material was CD4+ T cells from blood, cultured in vitro, obtained before SARS-CoV-2 vaccination. These receptors came from a human donor who received a COVID-19 vaccine.

In nucleotides, the CDR3 is TGTGCCAGCAGTTACTCGAGACGGGGACAGAAAAAAGAGACCCAGTACTTC. It encodes CASSYSRRGQKKETQYF. V and J are TRBV6-5 and TRBJ2-5; 7 bases align to TRBD1. The CDR3 spans 17 residues. The V and J ends lost 0 bases and 3 bases, in that order; junction bases with no gene match: 10. The germline V gene has CDR1 MNHEY and CDR2 SVGAGI.

The chain couples TRBV18 to TRBJ2-2; D remains unclear. Per germline, CDR1 KGHSH and CDR2 LQKENI. The CDR3 extends over 15 amino acids. With 3 bases removed from V and 4 bases from J, the gap between germline ends came to 12 bases. The CDR3 sequence is CASSPERVGTGELFF. The CDR3 DNA is TGTGCCAGCTCACCGGAAAGGGTCGGCACCGGGGAGCTGTTTTTT.

This chain uses TRBV19 with TRBJ1-2; 10 bases align to TRBD1. CDR1 is LNHDA and CDR2 is SQIVND in the germline V gene (reference sequence). The CDR3 loop spans 15 amino acids. Trimming removed 5 bases from V and 4 bases from J; junction bases left unmatched: 7. The CDR3 DNA is TGTGCCAGTAGTCCCTTAGGACAGGGGGGCTATGGCTACACCTTC. It yields the protein CASSPLGQGGYGYTF. Combining the CDR3 with reference TRBV19 and TRBJ1-2 gives the whole variable domain DGGITQSPKYLFRKEGQNVTLSCEQNLNHDAMYWYRQDPGQGLRLIYYSQIVNDFQKGDIAEGYSVSREKKESFPLTVTSAQKNPTAFYLCASSPLGQGGYGYTFGSGTRLTVV.

This clonotype was detected only a few times. This chain joins TRBV20-1 and TRBJ1-4, with 8 positions matching TRBD1. Germline V lookup: CDR1 DFQATT, CDR2 SNEGSKA (reference sequence). Trimming took 5 bases from V and 0 from J; bases not matched to a gene: 11. This CDR3 has 17 residues. The CDR3 DNA sequence: TGCAGTGCTCGGGACAGGCGACTATATTCAACTAATGAAAAACTGTTTTTT. Amino acid sequence: CSARDRRLYSTNEKLFF.

This chain links TRBV6-1 with TRBJ2-1; D call uncertain. The CDR3 is 13 residues long. Per germline, CDR1 MNHNS and CDR2 SASEGT. Between the trimmed V and J ends, which lost 8 bases and 7 bases, there was a span of 15 bases. The DNA of the CDR3 is TGTGCCAGCTCTGAGGATTGGCTGAATGAGCAGTTCTTC. Its translation is CASSEDWLNEQFF.

Only a few counts were recorded for this clonotype. This sequence joins TRBV19 and TRBJ2-3, with no clear D. The germline V gene encodes CDR1 LNHDA and CDR2 SQIVND (reference sequence). The CDR3 runs 12 residues. V gave up 7 bases and J gave up 0 bases, with 5 bases separating them. DNA for the CDR3: TGTGCCAGTATTGGCAGCACAGATACGCAGTATTTT. Translated, it gives CASIGSTDTQYF.

In its sample, this clonotype was seen once. The chain is built from TRBV5-1 and TRBJ2-3; D not resolved. The germline gives CDR1 SGHRS, CDR2 YFSETQ. This CDR3 region has 13 residues. V dropped 2 bases and J dropped 6 bases, with 10 bases sitting between them. CDR3 protein: CASSFTTGDTQYF. The CDR3 region has the DNA TGCGCCAGCAGCTTTACGACCGGGGATACGCAGTATTTT.

This sequence joins TRBV20-1 and TRBJ1-4; D gene unclear. Trimming shortened V by 4 bases and J by 0 bases, and 9 bases separated the two germline ends. The CDR3 is 14 residues long. The germline V gene has CDR1 DFQATT and CDR2 SNEGSKA (reference sequence). CDR3 bases: TGCAGTGCTACCAGACCTTCAACTAATGAAAAACTGTTTTTT. It specifies CSATRPSTNEKLFF.

A few counts support this clonotype. The rearrangement links TRBV12-3 or TRBV12-4 to TRBJ2-3; D uncertain. The CDR3 sequence is 12 residues long. The V end was cut by 3 bases, the J end by 5 bases, with 6 bases between. Here the CDR3 DNA reads TGTGCCAGCAGTTTTTCCGGAGATACGCAGTATTTT. It translates to CASSFSGDTQYF.

CDR3 in DNA: TGTGCCAGCAGCCAGCGAGGGGGGGGACTCTACGAGCAGTACTTC. It is translated as CASSQRGGGLYEQYF. The chain uses TRBV3-1 and TRBJ2-7; D might be TRBD2 (7 bases). Trimming pared 3 bases from V and 3 bases from J, leaving 15 bases between. CDR3 length equals 15 residues. Germline CDR1 reads LGHDT; CDR2 reads YNNKEL (reference sequence).

This clonotype was observed a few times. This chain links TRBV20-1 with TRBJ2-1; D unclear. The CDR3 consists of 16 residues. CDR1 is DFQATT and CDR2 is SNEGSKA in the germline V gene (reference sequence). Trimming cost V 2 bases and J 2 bases, with 16 bases left between them. The CDR3 spells CSARPFPRSPYNEQFF. Written as DNA, the CDR3 is TGCAGTGCTAGACCCTTTCCTCGGAGCCCCTACAATGAGCAGTTCTTC.

The gene calls are TRBV10-3 and TRBJ1-2; D gene unclear. CDR1 is ENHRY and CDR2 is SYGVKD in the germline V gene. The CDR3 is made up of 13 amino acids. V was pared by 3 bases and J by 0 bases, with 5 bases between. CDR3 sequence reads: CAISDRPNYGYTF. CDR3 in DNA: TGTGCCATCAGTGACCGGCCTAACTATGGCTACACCTTC.

Only a few counts were recorded for this clonotype. The V call is TRBV5-4, the J call TRBJ2-3, with D hard to call. CDR3 length equals 15 residues. The V end was cut by 6 bases, the J end by 0 bases, with 14 bases between. Germline CDR1 and CDR2: SGHNT and YYREEE (reference sequence). The CDR3 DNA follows: TGTGCCAGCACCTCTCGATCCGCTAGCACAGATACGCAGTATTTT. Amino acid sequence: CASTSRSASTDTQYF.

This clonotype was counted between two and nine times. The chain has TRBV6-5 and TRBJ1-2; D gene ambiguous. Trimming shortened V by 0 bases and J by 3 bases, and 5 bases separated the two germline ends. Per germline, CDR1 MNHEY and CDR2 SVGAGI. The CDR3 has 13 amino acids. The CDR3 here is CASSYSGDYGYTF. Here the CDR3 DNA reads TGTGCCAGCAGTTACTCTGGGGACTATGGCTACACCTTC.

The chain combines TRBV7-8 with TRBJ2-7; the D gene is possibly TRBD2 (6 bases). Trimming cost V 9 bases and J 2 bases, with 20 bases left between them. CDR1 is SGHVS and CDR2 is FQNEAQ in the germline V gene. This CDR3 spans 15 amino acids. The CDR3 DNA reads as TGTGCCAGGGAAGGGAGATTAGCGGATGCCTACGAGCAGTACTTC. It specifies CAREGRLADAYEQYF. Full variable domain (outside the CDR3, taken from reference TRBV7-8 and TRBJ2-7): GAGVSQSPRYKVAKRGQDVALRCDPISGHVSLFWYQQALGQGPEFLTYFQNEAQLDKSGLPSDRFFAERPEGSVSTLKIQRTQQEDSAVYLCAREGRLADAYEQYFGPGTRLTVT.

The V gene is TRBV5-5, the J gene TRBJ2-3; D gene unclear. This CDR3 region has 16 residues. The germline V gene has CDR1 SGHKS and CDR2 YYEKEE (reference sequence). V dropped 4 bases and J dropped 4 bases, with 19 bases sitting between them. Here the CDR3 reads CASSLDQRAVSDTQYF. The CDR3 coding sequence is TGTGCCAGCAGCCTAGATCAAAGGGCAGTGTCAGATACGCAGTATTTT.

Only a few counts were recorded for this clonotype. The V and J genes are TRBV2 and TRBJ1-6; no clear D gene. This CDR3 is built from 17 residues. Trimming shortened V by 7 bases and J by 0 bases, and 16 bases separated the two germline ends. The V gene's germline CDR1 is SNHLY and CDR2 FYNNEI. The CDR3 coding sequence is TGTGCCAGCATTTTGTCAGATCTGAGCTCCTATAATTCACCCCTCCACTTT. It translates to CASILSDLSSYNSPLHF.

CDR3 sequence reads: CSAREGGRDTGELFF. The CDR3 DNA is TGCAGTGCTAGAGAAGGAGGGCGGGACACCGGGGAGCTGTTTTTT. The chain carries TRBV20-1 and TRBJ2-2; possible D gene TRBD2, 6 bases. Trimming left V 0 bases short and J 3 bases short, with 11 bases between. Looked up from germline, CDR1 is DFQATT and CDR2 is SNEGSKA (reference sequence). The CDR3 spans 15 residues.